The next 32 T cell receptor beta chains were all read from a single sample in a study of T cell changes during pregnancy in multiple sclerosis (dated by TCRdb to the late 2010s). Libraries were made using the immunoSEQ multiplex PCR assay. TCRdb provides this immuneACCESS table in a form limited to in-frame rearrangements. Some clones are lacking; in checked studies, under half of them reflect an unresolved V gene, and why the rest are absent is not known. The sample table contains about 75,000 clones; only one count was recorded for roughly 90% of them. About 0.9% of the sample is in the top ten clones. Source: peripheral blood, taken in the first trimester of pregnancy. Every receptor here comes from a female donor in good health, enrolled as a control in a pregnancy study.

This chain joins TRBV12-2 and TRBJ2-1; TRBD2, as called in the table, went unchecked against the DNA. TRBV12-2 is tagged as a pseudogene. There are 13 residues in the CDR3. The CDR3 nucleotides read TGTGCAAGTCAGCGGGCAACTCGCCATGAGCAGTTCTTC. Amino acid sequence: CASQRATRHEQFF.

The V call is TRBV19, the J call TRBJ2-4, with 8 bases that match TRBD2. The V gene's germline CDR1 is LNHDA and CDR2 SQIVND (reference sequence). This CDR3 is 18 amino acids long. J gave up 2 bases and V 5 bases, and 14 bases lay outside the gene matches. DNA for the CDR3: TGTGCCAGTAGTCCCTCGACGGGGACTAGGTCTACCAAAAACATTCAGTACTTC. It yields the protein CASSPSTGTRSTKNIQYF.

This clone appeared a few times. The chain recombines TRBV4-1 with TRBJ1-4, with TRBD1 as a possible D gene (6 bases). This CDR3 spans 15 amino acids. Trimming took 2 bases from V and 2 from J, leaving 9 bases between them. Germline lookup yields CDR1 MGHRA and CDR2 YSYEKL. This CDR3 reads CASSQNQGTNEKLFF. For the CDR3, the DNA is TGCGCCAGCAGCCAAAATCAGGGGACTAATGAAAAACTGTTTTTT.

The sample holds a few counts of this clone. V is TRBV15 and J is TRBJ1-2; D might be TRBD1 (5 bases). The CDR3 sequence is 15 residues long. The V and J ends lost 0 bases and 6 bases respectively, with 14 bases between them. In germline, CDR1 is LNHNV, CDR2 YYDKDF (reference sequence). CDR3 region: CATSRDQYARDGYTF. CDR3 sequence (DNA): TGTGCCACCAGCAGAGATCAATACGCCAGGGATGGCTACACCTTC.

The chain uses TRBV2 and TRBJ2-5, with D maybe TRBD1 (6 bases). The length of the CDR3 is 15 residues. Looked up from germline, CDR1 is SNHLY and CDR2 is FYNNEI. V gave up 6 bases and J gave up 4 bases, with 18 bases separating them. In nucleotides, the CDR3 is TGTGCCAGCAGATGGGACCCCTCACAGGGAGAGACCCAGTACTTC. Amino acid sequence: CASRWDPSQGETQYF.

V and J are TRBV10-1 and TRBJ2-3; the D gene is possibly TRBD2 (5 bases). Germline V gives CDR1 WNHNN, CDR2 SYGVQD (reference sequence). With 3 bases removed from V and 0 bases from J, the gap between germline ends came to 7 bases. CDR3 length: 14 residues. The CDR3 loop reads CASSDQRSTDTQYF. In nucleotides, the CDR3 is TGCGCCAGCAGTGACCAGCGGAGCACAGATACGCAGTATTTT.

This clone appeared once. The rearrangement joins TRBV19 to TRBJ1-1; D unclear. The germline V and J ends were trimmed by 4 bases and 0 bases, with 12 bases remaining between them. The length of the CDR3 is 15 residues. The germline V gene encodes CDR1 LNHDA and CDR2 SQIVND (reference sequence). The CDR3 nucleotides are TGTGCCAGTAGTACTTCAGGCTCTCTGAACACTGAAGCTTTCTTT. Its protein product is CASSTSGSLNTEAFF.

The chain couples TRBV28 to TRBJ2-1, with a tentative D call TRBD1 (6 bases). The CDR3 contains 14 residues. The germline gives CDR1 MDHEN, CDR2 SYDVKM. Trimming shortened V by 7 bases and J by 4 bases, and 14 bases separated the two germline ends. CDR3 in amino acids: CASIPLGAYNEQFF. In nucleotides, the CDR3 is TGTGCCAGCATCCCGCTGGGGGCGTACAATGAGCAGTTCTTC.

The chain has TRBV10-3 and TRBJ2-7; the match to TRBD2 covers 7 bases. The CDR3 sequence is 15 residues long. The J segment lost 1 base and the V segment lost 7 bases, leaving 10 bases of the junction unmatched. Looked up from germline, CDR1 is ENHRY and CDR2 is SYGVKD. CDR3 nucleotides: TGTGCCATCACCCCGGGTAGCGGGCGGTCCTACGAGCAGTACTTC. Protein: CAITPGSGRSYEQYF.

The V gene is TRBV5-1, the J gene TRBJ2-1, with TRBD2 matching over 10 bases. This CDR3 contains 14 residues. Germline V lookup: CDR1 SGHRS, CDR2 YFSETQ. After removal of 4 bases from V and 6 bases from J, the junction contained 4 bases not matched to a gene. The CDR3: CASSAGLAPNEQFF. The DNA of the CDR3 is TGCGCCAGCAGCGCGGGACTAGCGCCCAATGAGCAGTTCTTC.

The chain employs TRBV28 and TRBJ2-7; possible D gene TRBD2, 7 bases. The CDR3 has 13 amino acids. Germline V CDR1 and CDR2: MDHEN, SYDVKM. Trimming stripped 6 bases from V and 2 bases from J, with 11 bases between. The CDR3 spells CASRAGGPYEQYF. CDR3 bases: TGTGCCAGCAGGGCCGGGGGGCCCTACGAGCAGTACTTC.

The count of this clone is one. The rearrangement uses TRBV6-1 and TRBJ1-1, with 8 bases matching TRBD1. This CDR3 comprises 13 residues. The germline V gene encodes CDR1 MNHNS and CDR2 SASEGT. J was trimmed by 8 bases and V by 7 bases; bases with no gene match: 9. The CDR3 bases are TGTGCCAGCAAACGTCAGGGGGCGTCGGAAGCTTTCTTT. Residues: CASKRQGASEAFF.

J is TRBJ2-7 and V is TRBV6-1, with a possible D match to TRBD1 (6 bases). Germline assignment: CDR1 MNHNS and CDR2 SASEGT. Between the trimmed V and J ends, which lost 6 bases and 6 bases, there was a span of 24 bases. This CDR3 comprises 16 residues. CDR3 region: CASSENRVRGLREQYF. The CDR3 DNA sequence: TGTGCCAGCAGCGAAAACAGGGTTCGAGGGCTTCGCGAGCAGTACTTC.

The chain links TRBV7-2 to TRBJ2-7; D gene unclear. This CDR3 spans 12 amino acids. From germline, CDR1 is SGHTA and CDR2 FQGNSA. Between the trimmed V and J ends, which lost 5 bases and 0 bases, there was a span of 5 bases. CDR3 sequence reads: CASSLSSYEQYF. The CDR3, as DNA: TGTGCCAGCAGCCTAAGCTCCTACGAGCAGTACTTC. Full variable domain (remainder filled in from reference TRBV7-2 and TRBJ2-7): GAGVSQSPSNKVTEKGKDVELRCDPISGHTALYWYRQSLGQGLEFLIYFQGNSAPDKSGLPSDRFSAERTGGSVSTLTIQRTQQEDSAVYLCASSLSSYEQYFGPGTRLTVT.

The chain carries TRBV27 and TRBJ2-3; 11 nucleotides match TRBD2. CDR3 length equals 19 residues. V shed 3 bases, J shed 1 base, and the junction held 12 bases outside the gene matches. Germline values: CDR1 MNHEY, CDR2 SMNVEV (reference sequence). The DNA of the CDR3 is TGTGCCAGCAGTTTCCTAGGCCTAGCGGGAGGATCTGGCACAGATACGCAGTATTTT. It codes for CASSFLGLAGGSGTDTQYF.

This chain connects TRBV7-7 to TRBJ2-7, with D possibly matching TRBD1 (5 bases). The length of the CDR3 is 14 residues. V was cut by 2 bases and J by 5 bases, with 13 bases left in between. The V gene's germline CDR1 is SSHAT and CDR2 FNYEAQ (reference sequence). In DNA, the CDR3 is TGTGCCAGCAGCTTAACCCCCTTCAGGGACGAGCAGTACTTC. It is translated as CASSLTPFRDEQYF.

The chain is built from TRBV5-6 and TRBJ2-2, with a tentative D call TRBD2 (6 bases). This CDR3 region has 14 residues. Deletions cut 3 bases from V and 5 bases from J, with 11 bases between. Germline V gene lookup returns CDR1 SGHDT and CDR2 YYEEEE. CDR3 in DNA: TGTGCCAGCAGCTCCGGGACTGATACCGGGGAGCTGTTTTTT. Translated, it gives CASSSGTDTGELFF.

The gene calls are TRBV4-3 and TRBJ2-1; 8 bases match TRBD2. The CDR3 is 16 amino acids. Germline values: CDR1 LGHNA, CDR2 YSLEER. The V gene end was trimmed by 3 bases and the J gene end by 3 bases; junction bases not matched to a gene: 7. CDR3 residues: CASSHLGTSIYNEQFF. The CDR3 DNA reads as TGCGCCAGCAGCCATCTCGGGACTAGTATCTACAATGAGCAGTTCTTC.

The chain links TRBV4-1 to TRBJ1-2; a possible D gene is TRBD1 (6 bases). Germline CDR1 MGHRA, CDR2 YSYEKL. CDR3 length: 15 residues. V was shortened by 0 bases and J by 4 bases, with 12 bases between the two germline ends. CDR3: CASSQDRTVVYGYTF. The CDR3 bases are TGCGCCAGCAGCCAAGATCGGACAGTTGTCTATGGCTACACCTTC.

This clone was counted a single time. This rearrangement joins TRBV6-1 to TRBJ1-1; D is unclear. There are 14 residues in the CDR3. Germline lookup yields CDR1 MNHNS and CDR2 SASEGT. Trimming shortened V by 4 bases and J by 4 bases, and 13 bases separated the two germline ends. Here the CDR3 DNA reads TGTGCCAGCAGTGGGGTTGAGGGCGTCACTGAAGCTTTCTTT. Translation: CASSGVEGVTEAFF.

This clone was found a few times. The chain combines TRBV18 with TRBJ1-1, with TRBD1 identical over 7 bases. Germline V CDR1 and CDR2: KGHSH, LQKENI. With V trimmed by 3 bases and J by 0 bases, 4 bases remained unmatched. This CDR3 has 15 amino acids. This chain's CDR3 is CASSPGQFMNTEAFF. The CDR3, as DNA: TGTGCCAGCTCACCGGGACAGTTTATGAACACTGAAGCTTTCTTT.

The chain has TRBV7-9 and TRBJ2-2, with 14 positions matching TRBD2. CDR3 length: 16 residues. The V and J ends lost 5 bases and 7 bases, in that order; junction bases with no gene match: 6. Looked up from germline, CDR1 is SEHNR and CDR2 is FQNEAQ (reference sequence). CDR3 in DNA: TGTGCCAGCAGCCCCGGGACTAGCGGGGGAAACGGGGAGCTGTTTTTT. This translates into CASSPGTSGGNGELFF.

This chain connects TRBV7-8 to TRBJ1-5; TRBD1 matches 10 bases. The CDR3 contains 15 residues. Germline V gene lookup returns CDR1 SGHVS and CDR2 FQNEAQ. V shed 1 base, J shed 6 bases, and the junction held 3 bases outside the gene matches. The CDR3 coding sequence is TGTGCCAGCAGCTTAGGGGACAGGGGAGTTCAGCCCCAGCATTTT. Amino acids: CASSLGDRGVQPQHF.

The chain is built from TRBV4-2 and TRBJ2-1; TRBD2 matches at 8 bases. From germline, CDR1 is LGHNA and CDR2 YNFKEQ. The V gene end was trimmed by 0 bases and the J gene end by 0 bases; junction bases not matched to a gene: 4. The CDR3 has 17 amino acids. This chain's CDR3 is CASSQDGSGSSYNEQFF. In DNA, the CDR3 is TGTGCCAGCAGCCAAGATGGGAGCGGGAGCTCCTACAATGAGCAGTTCTTC.

The CDR3 sequence: CSEGTSLSREQFF. The CDR3 DNA reads TGCAGCGAAGGGACTAGCTTGTCTCGAGAGCAGTTCTTC. V usage is TRBV29-1 and J usage is TRBJ2-1, with 9 bases aligning to TRBD2. CDR3 length: 13 amino acids. In germline, CDR1 is SQVTM, CDR2 ANQGSEA. Unmatched junction bases numbered 11, after V lost 7 bases and J lost 10 bases.

This sequence joins TRBV7-9 and TRBJ2-3; no definite D call. V was cut by 5 bases and J by 2 bases, with 14 bases left in between. In germline, CDR1 is SEHNR, CDR2 FQNEAQ (reference sequence). The CDR3 extends over 15 amino acids. CDR3 region: CASSPAAATTDTQYF. DNA of the CDR3: TGTGCCAGCAGCCCAGCCGCGGCAACCACAGATACGCAGTATTTT.

In nucleotides, the CDR3 is TGCGCCAGCAGCCCCCGGGACAGAAACACTGAAGCTTTCTTT. This encodes CASSPRDRNTEAFF. The V gene is TRBV5-1, the J gene TRBJ1-1; TRBD1 matches at 7 bases. J lost 2 bases, V lost 4 bases, and 5 bases had no gene match. The CDR3 has 14 amino acids. CDR1 is SGHRS and CDR2 is YFSETQ in the germline V gene.

Concerning this clone: This may arise from a read error, as a much more abundant clone is one base away. The chain employs TRBV6-6 and TRBJ2-1; D might be TRBD2 (6 bases). Germline CDR1 and CDR2: MNHNY and SVGAGI (reference sequence). This CDR3 region has 13 residues. CDR3 sequence reads: CASSPSDYNGQFF. The CDR3 coding sequence is TGTGCCAGCAGCCCTAGCGATTACAATGGGCAGTTCTTC.

The rearrangement joins TRBV5-1 to TRBJ1-1; TRBD1 is a possible D gene (6 bases). Between the trimmed V and J ends, which lost 6 bases and 10 bases, there was a span of 16 bases. The CDR3 length is 12 residues. Germline values: CDR1 SGHRS, CDR2 YFSETQ. The CDR3 bases are TGCGCCAGCACCCTGGACCAGGGGAGAGCTTTCTTT. Translating gives CASTLDQGRAFF.

The chain recombines TRBV30 with TRBJ1-2; TRBD1 might be the D (5 bases). CDR3 length: 13 residues. CDR1 is GTSNPN, CDR2 SVGIG, per germline (reference sequence). V lost 3 bases and J 7 bases, leaving 15 bases between the germline ends. CDR3 amino acids: CAWRLEGISGYTF. CDR3 sequence (DNA): TGTGCCTGGAGACTGGAGGGGATCTCTGGCTACACCTTC.

The chain carries TRBV18 and TRBJ2-3; tentatively, D is TRBD1 (5 bases). The V gene's germline CDR1 is KGHSH and CDR2 LQKENI. The V and J ends lost 3 bases and 0 bases respectively, with 13 bases between them. CDR3 length: 16 amino acids. CDR3: CASSPLQVPSTDTQYF. The CDR3 nucleotides read TGTGCCAGCTCACCCCTACAGGTACCTAGCACAGATACGCAGTATTTT.

The chain is built from TRBV19 and TRBJ2-1; D perhaps matches TRBD1 (6 bases). The CDR3 spans 11 residues. V was pared by 4 bases and J by 15 bases, with 13 bases between. The germline V gene has CDR1 LNHDA and CDR2 SQIVND (reference sequence). The CDR3 nucleotides are TGTGCCAGTAGTAGGGGGCAGGGTCGGTTCTTC. Its protein is CASSRGQGRFF.